This TCR beta chain was profiled in a study of blood T cell repertoires in COVID-19. Profiled with immunoSEQ multiplex PCR; TCRdb holds only in-frame clones, not every one. The sample consists of some 120,000 clones, around 83% of them appearing once. Participants reported their clinical history, and cohort assignment relied on those reports. This CDR3 region has 14 residues. Trimming took off 2 bases at V and 3 bases at J, with 11 bases between the two ends. Germline V gives CDR1 SGHRS, CDR2 YFSETQ. This sequence originates from a man between 25 and 39 years old who had recovered from COVID-19. The sequenced sample consisted of PBMCs or T cells enriched from blood (not recorded which). The rearrangement uses TRBV5-1 and TRBJ1-1; tentative D call: TRBD1 (6 bases). The CDR3 DNA is TGCGCCAGCAGCTTAAAGGGGGTCGACACTGAAGCTTTCTTT. Its protein is CASSLKGVDTEAFF.